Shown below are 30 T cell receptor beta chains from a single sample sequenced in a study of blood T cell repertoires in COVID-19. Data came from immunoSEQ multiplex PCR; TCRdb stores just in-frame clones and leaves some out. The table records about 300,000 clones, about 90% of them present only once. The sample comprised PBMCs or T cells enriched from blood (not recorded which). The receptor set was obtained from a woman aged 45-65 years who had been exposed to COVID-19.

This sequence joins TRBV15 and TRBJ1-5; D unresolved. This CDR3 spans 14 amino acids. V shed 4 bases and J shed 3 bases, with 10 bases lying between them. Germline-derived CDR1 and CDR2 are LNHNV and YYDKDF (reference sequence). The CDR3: CATSISQDNQPQHF. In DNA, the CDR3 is TGTGCCACCAGCATCAGCCAGGACAATCAGCCCCAGCATTTT.

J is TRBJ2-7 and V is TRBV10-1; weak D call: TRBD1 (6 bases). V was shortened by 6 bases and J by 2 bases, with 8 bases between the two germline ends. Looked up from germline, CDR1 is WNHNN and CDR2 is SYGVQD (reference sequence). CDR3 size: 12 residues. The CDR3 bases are TGCGCCAGCAGGGACAGAACCTACGAGCAGTACTTC. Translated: CASRDRTYEQYF.

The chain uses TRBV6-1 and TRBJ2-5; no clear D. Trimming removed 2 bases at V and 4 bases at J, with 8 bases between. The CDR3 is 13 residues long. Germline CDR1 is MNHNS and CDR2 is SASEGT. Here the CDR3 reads CASSERDSETQYF. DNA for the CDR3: TGTGCCAGCAGTGAACGTGACTCAGAGACCCAGTACTTC.

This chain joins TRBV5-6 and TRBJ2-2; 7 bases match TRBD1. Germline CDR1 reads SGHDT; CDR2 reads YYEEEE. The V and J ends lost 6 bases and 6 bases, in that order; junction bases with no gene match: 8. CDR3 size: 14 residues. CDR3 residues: CASTLYRGPGELFF. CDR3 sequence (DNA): TGTGCCAGCACCCTATATAGGGGGCCCGGGGAGCTGTTTTTT.

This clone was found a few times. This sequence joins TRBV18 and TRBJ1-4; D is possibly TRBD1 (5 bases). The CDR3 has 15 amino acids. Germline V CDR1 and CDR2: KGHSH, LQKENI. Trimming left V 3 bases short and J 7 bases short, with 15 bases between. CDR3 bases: TGTGCCAGCTCACCGCCGGGCTTGGGGGGTGAAAAACTGTTTTTT. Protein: CASSPPGLGGEKLFF.

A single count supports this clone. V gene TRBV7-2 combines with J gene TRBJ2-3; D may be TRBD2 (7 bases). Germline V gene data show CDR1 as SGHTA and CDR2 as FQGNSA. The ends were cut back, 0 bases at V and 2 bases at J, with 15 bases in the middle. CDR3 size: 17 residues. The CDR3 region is CASSLASGGAVTDTQYF. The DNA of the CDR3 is TGTGCCAGCAGCTTAGCGAGTGGGGGGGCCGTCACAGATACGCAGTATTTT.

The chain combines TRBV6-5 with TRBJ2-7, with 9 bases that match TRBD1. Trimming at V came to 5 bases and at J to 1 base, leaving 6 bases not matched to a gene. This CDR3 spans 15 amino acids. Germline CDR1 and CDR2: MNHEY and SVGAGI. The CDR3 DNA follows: TGTGCCAGCAGTAATTCCGGGACAGGGTCCTACGAGCAGTACTTC. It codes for CASSNSGTGSYEQYF.

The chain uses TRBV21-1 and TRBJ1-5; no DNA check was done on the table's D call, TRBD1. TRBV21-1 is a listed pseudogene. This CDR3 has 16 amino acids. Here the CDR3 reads CATPTPDRGHNQPQHF. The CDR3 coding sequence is TGTGCCACCCCAACCCCGGACAGGGGGCATAATCAGCCCCAGCATTTT.

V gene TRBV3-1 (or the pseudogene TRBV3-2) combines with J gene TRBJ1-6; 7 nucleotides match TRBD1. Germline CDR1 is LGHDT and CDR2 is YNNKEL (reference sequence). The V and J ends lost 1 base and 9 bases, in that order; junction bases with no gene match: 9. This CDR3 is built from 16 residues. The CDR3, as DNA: TGTGCCAGCAGCCAAGCGACAGGGTTGGGGGGTTCACCCCTCCACTTT. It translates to CASSQATGLGGSPLHF.

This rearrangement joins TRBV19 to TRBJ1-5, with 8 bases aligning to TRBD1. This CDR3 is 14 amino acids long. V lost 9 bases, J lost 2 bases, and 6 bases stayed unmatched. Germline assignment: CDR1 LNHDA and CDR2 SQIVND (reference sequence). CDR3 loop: CASLSGQGNQPQHF. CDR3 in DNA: TGTGCCAGCCTCTCGGGACAGGGCAATCAGCCCCAGCATTTT. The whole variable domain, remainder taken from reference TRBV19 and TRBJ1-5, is DGGITQSPKYLFRKEGQNVTLSCEQNLNHDAMYWYRQDPGQGLRLIYYSQIVNDFQKGDIAEGYSVSREKKESFPLTVTSAQKNPTAFYLCASLSGQGNQPQHFGDGTRLSIL.

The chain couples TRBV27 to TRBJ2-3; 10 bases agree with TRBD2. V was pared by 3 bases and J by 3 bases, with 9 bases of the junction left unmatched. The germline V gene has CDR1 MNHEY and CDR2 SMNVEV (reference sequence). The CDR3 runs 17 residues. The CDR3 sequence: CASSFGRAGGKTDTQYF. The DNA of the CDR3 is TGTGCCAGCAGTTTCGGCCGAGCGGGGGGGAAGACAGATACGCAGTATTTT.

CDR3 amino acids: CASWGANEKLFF. The CDR3 DNA is TGTGCCAGCTGGGGGGCTAATGAAAAACTGTTTTTT. V is TRBV6-5 and J is TRBJ1-4; a possible D gene is TRBD1 (5 bases). Trimming removed 8 bases at V and 3 bases at J, with 7 bases between. CDR1 MNHEY and CDR2 SVGAGI come from the germline V gene. The CDR3 has 12 residues.

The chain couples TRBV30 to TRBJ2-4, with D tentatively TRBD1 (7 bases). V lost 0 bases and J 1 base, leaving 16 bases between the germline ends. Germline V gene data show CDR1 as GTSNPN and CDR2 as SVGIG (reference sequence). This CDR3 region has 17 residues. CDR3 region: CAWSVQVAGGAKNIQYF. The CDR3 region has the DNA TGTGCCTGGAGTGTACAAGTAGCAGGGGGGGCCAAAAACATTCAGTACTTC.

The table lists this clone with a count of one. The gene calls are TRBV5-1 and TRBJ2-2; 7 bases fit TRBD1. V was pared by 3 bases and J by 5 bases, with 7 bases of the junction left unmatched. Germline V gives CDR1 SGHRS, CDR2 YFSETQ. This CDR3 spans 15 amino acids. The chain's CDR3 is CASSSGQAATGELFF. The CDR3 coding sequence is TGCGCCAGCAGCTCAGGACAGGCCGCTACCGGGGAGCTGTTTTTT.

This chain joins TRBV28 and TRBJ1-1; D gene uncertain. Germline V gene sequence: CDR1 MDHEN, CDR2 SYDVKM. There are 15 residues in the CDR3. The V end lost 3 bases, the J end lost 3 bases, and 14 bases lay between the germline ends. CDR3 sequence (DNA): TGTGCCAGCAGTTTTCATAGGGAGGTCGACACTGAAGCTTTCTTT. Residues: CASSFHREVDTEAFF. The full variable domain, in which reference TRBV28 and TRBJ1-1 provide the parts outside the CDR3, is DVKVTQSSRYLVKRTGEKVFLECVQDMDHENMFWYRQDPGLGLRLIYFSYDVKMKEKGDIPEGYSVSREKKERFSLILESASTNQTSMYLCASSFHREVDTEAFFGQGTRLTVV.

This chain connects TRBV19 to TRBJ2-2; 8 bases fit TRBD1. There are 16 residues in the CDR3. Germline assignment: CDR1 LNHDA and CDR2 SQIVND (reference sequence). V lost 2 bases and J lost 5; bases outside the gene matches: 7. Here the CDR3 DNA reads TGTGCCAGTAGTATAAGAGGACAGGGTGGGACCGGGGAGCTGTTTTTT. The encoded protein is CASSIRGQGGTGELFF. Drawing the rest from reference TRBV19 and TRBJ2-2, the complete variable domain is DGGITQSPKYLFRKEGQNVTLSCEQNLNHDAMYWYRQDPGQGLRLIYYSQIVNDFQKGDIAEGYSVSREKKESFPLTVTSAQKNPTAFYLCASSIRGQGGTGELFFGEGSRLTVL.

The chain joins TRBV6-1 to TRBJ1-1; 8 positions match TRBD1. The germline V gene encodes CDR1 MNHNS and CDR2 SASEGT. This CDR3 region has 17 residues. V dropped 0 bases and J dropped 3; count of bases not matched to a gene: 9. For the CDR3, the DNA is TGTGCCAGCAGTGAAGCCCTACAGGGGGTTTATTACACTGAAGCTTTCTTT. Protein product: CASSEALQGVYYTEAFF.

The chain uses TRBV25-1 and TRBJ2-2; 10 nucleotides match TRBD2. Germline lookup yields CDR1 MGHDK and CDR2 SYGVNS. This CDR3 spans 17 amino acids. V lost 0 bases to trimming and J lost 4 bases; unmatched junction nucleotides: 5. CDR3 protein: CASSEYAAGGFTGELFF. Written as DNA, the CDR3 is TGTGCCAGCAGTGAATATGCAGCGGGGGGGTTCACCGGGGAGCTGTTTTTT.

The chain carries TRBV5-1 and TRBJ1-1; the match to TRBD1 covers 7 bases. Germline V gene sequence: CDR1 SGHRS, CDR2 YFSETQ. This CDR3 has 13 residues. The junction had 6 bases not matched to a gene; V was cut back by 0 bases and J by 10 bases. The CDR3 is CASSLESGGLAFF. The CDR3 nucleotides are TGCGCCAGCAGCTTGGAGTCAGGGGGTCTAGCTTTCTTT.

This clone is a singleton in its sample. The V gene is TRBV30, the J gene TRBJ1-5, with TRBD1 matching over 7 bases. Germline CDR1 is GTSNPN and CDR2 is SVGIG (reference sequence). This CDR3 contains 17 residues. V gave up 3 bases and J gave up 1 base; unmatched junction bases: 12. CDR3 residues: CAWSGTAKTGSNQPQHF. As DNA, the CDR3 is TGTGCCTGGAGCGGGACAGCGAAGACGGGGAGCAATCAGCCCCAGCATTTT. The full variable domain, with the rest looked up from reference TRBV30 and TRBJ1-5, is SQTIHQWPATLVQPVGSPLSLECTVEGTSNPNLYWYRQAAGRGLQLLFYSVGIGQISSEVPQNLSASRPQDRQFILSSKKLLLSDSGFYLCAWSGTAKTGSNQPQHFGDGTRLSIL.

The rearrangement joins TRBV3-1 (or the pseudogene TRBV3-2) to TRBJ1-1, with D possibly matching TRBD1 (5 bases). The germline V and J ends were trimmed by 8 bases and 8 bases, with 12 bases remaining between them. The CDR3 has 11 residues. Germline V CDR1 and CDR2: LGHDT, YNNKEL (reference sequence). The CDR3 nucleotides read TGTGCCAGCGTCGCAGGGCGGGAAGCTTTCTTT. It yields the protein CASVAGREAFF.

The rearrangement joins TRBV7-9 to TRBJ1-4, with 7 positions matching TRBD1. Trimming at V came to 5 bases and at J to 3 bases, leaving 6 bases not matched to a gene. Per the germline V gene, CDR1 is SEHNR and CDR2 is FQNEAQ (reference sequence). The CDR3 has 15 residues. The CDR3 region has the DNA TGTGCCAGCAGCCCACCAGGGGGGTCTAATGAAAAACTGTTTTTT. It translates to CASSPPGGSNEKLFF. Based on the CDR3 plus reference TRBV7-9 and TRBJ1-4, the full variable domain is DTGVSQNPRHKITKRGQNVTFRCDPISEHNRLYWYRQTLGQGPEFLTYFQNEAQLEKSRLLSDRFSAERPKGSFSTLEIQRTEQGDSAMYLCASSPPGGSNEKLFFGSGTQLSVL.

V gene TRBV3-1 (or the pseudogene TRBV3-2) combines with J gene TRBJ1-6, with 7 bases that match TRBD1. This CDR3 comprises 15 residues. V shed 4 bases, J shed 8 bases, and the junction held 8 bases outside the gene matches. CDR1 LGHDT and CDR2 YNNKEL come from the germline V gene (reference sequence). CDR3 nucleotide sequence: TGTGCCAGCAGCCGATCAGACAGGGATGATTCACCCCTCCACTTT. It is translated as CASSRSDRDDSPLHF.

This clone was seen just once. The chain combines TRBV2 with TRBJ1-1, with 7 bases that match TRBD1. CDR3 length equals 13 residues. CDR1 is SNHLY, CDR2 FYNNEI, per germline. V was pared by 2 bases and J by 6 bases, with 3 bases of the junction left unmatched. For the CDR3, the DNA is TGTGCCAGCAGTGAACAGGGGGTGGCTGAAGCTTTCTTT. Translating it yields CASSEQGVAEAFF.

The CDR3 sequence: CASSKGVANEQFF. CDR3 DNA: TGTGCCAGCTCCAAAGGCGTAGCAAATGAGCAGTTCTTC. The rearrangement links TRBV18 to TRBJ2-1; D is uncertain. Trimming took 6 bases from V and 7 from J, leaving 13 bases between them. The CDR3 runs to 13 residues. The germline V gene encodes CDR1 KGHSH and CDR2 LQKENI.

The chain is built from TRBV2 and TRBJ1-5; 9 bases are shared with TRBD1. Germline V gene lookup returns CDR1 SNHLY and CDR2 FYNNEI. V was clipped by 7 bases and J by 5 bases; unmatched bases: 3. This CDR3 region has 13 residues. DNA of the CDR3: TGTGCCAGCACCCGGGACAGGGATCAGCCCCAGCATTTT. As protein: CASTRDRDQPQHF.

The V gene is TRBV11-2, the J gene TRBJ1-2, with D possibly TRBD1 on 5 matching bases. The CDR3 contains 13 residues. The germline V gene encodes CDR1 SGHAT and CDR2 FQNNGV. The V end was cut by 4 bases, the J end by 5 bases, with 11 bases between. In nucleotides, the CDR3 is TGTGCCAGCAGCTCGCGGTCAGGGTATGGCTACACCTTC. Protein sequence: CASSSRSGYGYTF.

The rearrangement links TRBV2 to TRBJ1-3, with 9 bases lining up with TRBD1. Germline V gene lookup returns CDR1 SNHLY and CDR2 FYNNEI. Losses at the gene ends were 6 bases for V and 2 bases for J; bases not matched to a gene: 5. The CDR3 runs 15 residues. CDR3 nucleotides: TGTGCCAGCAGCGAGGACAGGGGCACTGGAAACACCATATATTTT. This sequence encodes CASSEDRGTGNTIYF.

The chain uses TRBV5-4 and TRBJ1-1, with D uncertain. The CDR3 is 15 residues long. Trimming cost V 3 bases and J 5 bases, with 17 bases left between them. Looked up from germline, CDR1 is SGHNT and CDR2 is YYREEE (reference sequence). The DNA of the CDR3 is TGTGCCAGCAGCTCTACCGCCCTGGGAGGGACTGAAGCTTTCTTT. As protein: CASSSTALGGTEAFF.

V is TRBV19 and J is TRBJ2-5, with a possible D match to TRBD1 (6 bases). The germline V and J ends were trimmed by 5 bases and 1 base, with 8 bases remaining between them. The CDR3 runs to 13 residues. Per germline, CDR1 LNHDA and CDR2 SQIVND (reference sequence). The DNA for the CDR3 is TGTGCCAGTAGTGAACAGGGCCAAGAGACCCAGTACTTC. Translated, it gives CASSEQGQETQYF. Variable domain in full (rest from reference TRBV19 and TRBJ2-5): DGGITQSPKYLFRKEGQNVTLSCEQNLNHDAMYWYRQDPGQGLRLIYYSQIVNDFQKGDIAEGYSVSREKKESFPLTVTSAQKNPTAFYLCASSEQGQETQYFGPGTRLLVL.